These T cell receptor beta chains were read from a single sample in a study of blood T cell repertoires in COVID-19. This table comes from immunoSEQ multiplex PCR, and its TCRdb copy is limited to in-frame clones, with some not included. Altogether a few hundred thousand clones are present, 80% to 90% being singletons, with the ten largest covering 10%. The sample taken for sequencing was peripheral blood. Source of these receptors: a woman in her 70s with COVID-19, enrolled during active disease. Both conserved end residues are part of each CDR3. A D gene is named only where the DNA matches it firmly. Clone size is stated in some rows and not others, as once, few, many or a class when expanded.

V	size	J	D	CDR3	DNA
TRBV9	-	TRBJ1-1	TRBD1	CASSAGGTYTEAFF	TGTGCCAGCAGCGCAGGGGGCACGTACACTGAAGCTTTCTTT
TRBV10-3	-	TRBJ2-3	-	CAISAVTISTDTQYF	TGTGCCATCAGTGCGGTGACAATCAGCACAGATACGCAGTATTTT
TRBV6-4	-	TRBJ1-2	TRBD1	CASREQGRSNYGYTF	TGTGCCAGCAGAGAACAGGGGAGATCTAACTATGGCTACACCTTC
TRBV5-1	-	TRBJ2-5	TRBD2	CASSHRAGEWETQYF	TGCGCCAGCAGCCACCGGGCGGGAGAGTGGGAGACCCAGTACTTC
TRBV28	-	TRBJ1-1	-	CASPPSRGANTEAFF	TGTGCCAGCCCCCCCTCGCGGGGGGCGAACACTGAAGCTTTCTTT
TRBV2	-	TRBJ2-1	TRBD2	CAGVGGSSYNEQFF	TGTGCCGGGGTGGGCGGGAGTTCCTACAATGAGCAGTTCTTC
TRBV5-4	-	TRBJ1-2	-	CASSPGRGDNYGYTF	TGTGCCAGCAGCCCAGGCCGGGGAGATAACTATGGCTACACCTTC
TRBV4-2	-	TRBJ2-1	TRBD2	CASSQDLTSGSNEQFF	TGTGCCAGCAGCCAAGATTTAACTAGCGGGAGCAATGAGCAGTTCTTC
TRBV5-3	-	TRBJ1-6	-	CARSLATDNSPLHF	TGTGCCAGAAGCTTGGCGACAGATAATTCACCCCTCCACTTT
TRBV4-2	-	TRBJ1-5	-	CASSPNTGTSNQPQHF	TGTGCCAGCAGCCCAAACACAGGGACGAGCAATCAGCCCCAGCATTTT
TRBV7-3	-	TRBJ2-3	-	CASSPQGGGTVGRDTQYF	TGTGCCAGCAGCCCCCAGGGAGGCGGTACAGTCGGTAGAGATACGCAGTATTTT
TRBV15	-	TRBJ2-7	-	CATSPRLNSYEQYF	TGTGCCACCAGCCCACGACTAAACTCCTACGAGCAGTACTTC
TRBV18	-	TRBJ2-7	TRBD1	CASSLGTGNNEQYF	TGTGCCAGCTCACTCGGGACAGGGAACAACGAGCAGTACTTC
TRBV6-5	-	TRBJ2-7	TRBD2	CASSQRGGMFYEQYF	TGTGCCAGCAGTCAACGGGGGGGTATGTTCTACGAGCAGTACTTC
TRBV27	few	TRBJ2-7	-	CASSPNHGEQYF	TGTGCCAGCAGTCCGAATCACGGGGAGCAGTACTTC
TRBV7-8	-	TRBJ1-1	-	CASSLGAVGTVNTEAFF	TGTGCCAGCAGCTTAGGGGCAGTCGGCACGGTTAACACTGAAGCTTTCTTT
TRBV12-3/TRBV12-4	few	TRBJ1-4	-	CASSLQGEKLFF	TGTGCCAGCAGTTTACAGGGTGAAAAACTGTTTTTT
TRBV19	-	TRBJ2-3	TRBD2	CASSPSGNSVTQYF	TGTGCCAGTAGCCCTAGCGGGAATAGTGTTACGCAGTATTTT
TRBV19	-	TRBJ2-1	-	CASSIGQNANEQFF	TGTGCCAGTAGTATAGGACAGAACGCCAATGAGCAGTTCTTC
TRBV15	-	TRBJ2-7	TRBD1	CATSTRTGAAEQYF	TGTGCCACCAGCACCAGGACAGGGGCTGCCGAGCAGTACTTC
TRBV11-3	-	TRBJ2-3	TRBD2	CASQREATDTQYF	TGTGCCAGCCAGCGGGAGGCTACAGATACGCAGTATTTT
TRBV9	-	TRBJ2-3	TRBD1	CASSTRGLWADTQYF	TGTGCCAGCAGCACAAGGGGGCTATGGGCAGATACGCAGTATTTT
TRBV6-2/TRBV6-3	-	TRBJ1-2	TRBD1	CASSRDRLGYTF	TGTGCCAGCAGTCGGGACAGGCTTGGCTACACCTTC
TRBV9	-	TRBJ2-3	TRBD1	CASSVTTGAGADTQYF	TGTGCCAGCAGCGTAACCACAGGGGCCGGGGCAGATACGCAGTATTTT
TRBV30	few	TRBJ1-2	TRBD1	CAWSADRGHGYTF	TGTGCCTGGAGTGCGGACAGGGGCCATGGCTACACCTTC
TRBV5-8	-	TRBJ2-5	-	CASSWAGETQYF	TGTGCCAGCAGCTGGGCGGGAGAGACCCAGTACTTC
TRBV6-1	few	TRBJ2-5	-	CASSELGRETQYF	TGTGCCAGCAGTGAACTAGGAAGGGAGACCCAGTACTTC
TRBV28	-	TRBJ2-5	-	CASSPEQGWETQYF	TGTGCCAGCAGTCCCGAACAGGGATGGGAGACCCAGTACTTC
TRBV4-1	-	TRBJ2-1	TRBD2	CASSQIAGGPYNEQFF	TGCGCCAGCAGCCAAATAGCGGGAGGGCCGTACAATGAGCAGTTCTTC
TRBV4-1	-	TRBJ2-3	TRBD1	CASSQTTGRGTDTQYF	TGCGCCAGCAGCCAAACGACAGGGCGAGGCACAGATACGCAGTATTTT
TRBV21-1	once	TRBJ2-7	-	CASSRGGSSRPEQYF	TGTGCCAGCAGTAGGGGGGGGTCTAGCCGGCCAGAGCAGTACTTC
TRBV18	-	TRBJ1-1	-	CASSEGGNTEAFF	TGTGCCAGCTCAGAGGGTGGGAACACTGAAGCTTTCTTT
TRBV5-1	-	TRBJ2-1	TRBD2	CASSLPLVAAGGGGEQFF	TGCGCCAGCAGCTTGCCCTTGGTGGCAGCGGGAGGGGGGGGTGAGCAGTTCTTC
TRBV19	-	TRBJ2-7	-	CASSIRHSSYEQYF	TGTGCCAGTAGTATCCGACATAGCTCCTACGAGCAGTACTTC
TRBV19	-	TRBJ2-1	TRBD2	CASRTSGSNNEQFF	TGTGCCAGTCGGACTAGCGGGAGCAACAATGAGCAGTTCTTC
TRBV27	-	TRBJ1-1	-	CASRMTEGVYRNTEAFF	TGTGCCAGCAGGATGACAGAAGGGGTATATAGGAACACTGAAGCTTTCTTT
TRBV2	-	TRBJ2-3	TRBD2	CASIRLAGGTDTQYF	TGTGCCAGCATTCGACTAGCGGGGGGGACAGATACGCAGTATTTT
TRBV29-1	-	TRBJ2-3	-	CSSENGDTQYF	TGCAGTTCAGAAAACGGGGATACGCAGTATTTT
TRBV6-2/TRBV6-3	-	TRBJ2-3	TRBD1	CASSFLTGSTDTQYF	TGTGCCAGCAGTTTCTTGACAGGGAGCACAGATACGCAGTATTTT
TRBV5-1	-	TRBJ1-6	-	CASSLDPGNYNSPLHF	TGCGCCAGCAGCTTGGATCCGGGGAATTATAATTCACCCCTCCACTTT
TRBV5-4	-	TRBJ2-7	TRBD2	CASSPDSGRAQYEQYF	TGTGCCAGCAGCCCCGATAGCGGGAGGGCCCAATACGAGCAGTACTTC
TRBV6-1	-	TRBJ1-5	TRBD1	CASSEGRGQGNQPQHF	TGTGCCAGCAGTGAAGGCCGGGGACAGGGGAATCAGCCCCAGCATTTT
TRBV30	-	TRBJ2-7	TRBD2	CAWKGLAGGEQYF	TGTGCCTGGAAAGGGCTAGCGGGAGGCGAGCAGTACTTC
TRBV28	-	TRBJ2-7	TRBD2	CASRQGLLSYEQYF	TGTGCCAGCAGGCAGGGACTACTCTCCTACGAGCAGTACTTC
TRBV12-3/TRBV12-4	-	TRBJ2-5	-	CASSGGLGETQYF	TGTGCCAGCAGCGGAGGGCTAGGAGAGACCCAGTACTTC
TRBV7-3	-	TRBJ2-3	-	CASSLKDSRTDTQYF	TGTGCCAGCAGCTTAAAAGACTCCCGCACAGATACGCAGTATTTT
TRBV19	-	TRBJ2-6	TRBD2	CASSMSGRASGANVLTF	TGTGCCAGTAGTATGAGCGGGAGGGCCTCTGGGGCCAACGTCCTGACTTTC
TRBV12-3/TRBV12-4	-	TRBJ1-1	-	CASSHPGGTEAFF	TGTGCCAGCAGCCACCCCGGGGGCACTGAAGCTTTCTTT
TRBV6-1	-	TRBJ2-1	TRBD2	CASRERRLALYNEQFF	TGTGCCAGCAGGGAAAGGCGACTAGCGCTATACAATGAGCAGTTCTTC
TRBV3-1/TRBV3-2	-	TRBJ1-1	-	CASSPLHGGVDTEAFF	TGTGCCAGCAGCCCCCTTCATGGCGGCGTGGACACTGAAGCTTTCTTT
TRBV19	-	TRBJ1-1	-	CASSLHTEAFF	TGTGCCAGTAGTCTACACACTGAAGCTTTCTTT
TRBV4-1	-	TRBJ2-7	TRBD1	CASSPVTGASVYEQYF	TGCGCCAGCAGCCCCGTGACAGGGGCGTCGGTCTACGAGCAGTACTTC
TRBV3-1/TRBV3-2	-	TRBJ1-2	-	CASSQDLSGVWGYTF	TGTGCCAGCAGCCAAGATCTCTCAGGGGTATGGGGCTACACCTTC
TRBV9	-	TRBJ1-2	TRBD1	CASSVAHAGGVYGYTF	TGTGCCAGCAGCGTAGCTCATGCAGGGGGCGTCTATGGCTACACCTTC
TRBV28	-	TRBJ2-1	-	CASSLAGYNEQFF	TGTGCCAGCAGTTTAGCGGGATACAATGAGCAGTTCTTC